The rows below give T cell receptor beta chains drawn from one sample of a study of tumor-infiltrating lymphocytes in localized non-small cell lung cancer. TCRdb's table, derived via immunoSEQ multiplex PCR, lists solely in-frame clones and lacks some. The sample lists under 20,000 clones, approximately 79% occurring once. The sample comprised lung tumor tissue. The receptors were gathered from a human donor with non-small cell lung cancer. The CDR3 runs from the conserved cysteine through the conserved F or W. The D gene is left open where the match is weak. Rows give clone size only sometimes, using once, few, many, or a class for an expanded clone.

>-|TRBV5-4|-|TRBJ2-1
CASSLSDQGLPQFF
TGTGCCAGCAGCTTAAGCGATCAGGGACTCCCCCAGTTCTTC
>-|TRBV5-6|-|TRBJ2-7
CASSLLQSYEQYF
TGTGCCAGCAGCTTGTTACAGTCCTACGAGCAGTACTTC
>once|TRBV19|TRBD2|TRBJ2-3
CASKAGGHGTDTQYF
TGTGCCAGTAAGGCGGGAGGGCATGGGACAGATACGCAGTATTTT
>few|TRBV28|TRBD1|TRBJ1-5
CASSFPGQGNQPQHF
TGTGCCAGCAGTTTTCCGGGACAGGGGAATCAGCCCCAGCATTTT
>-|TRBV30|TRBD1|TRBJ2-6
CAWGQGTLRANVLTF
TGTGCCTGGGGACAGGGGACGTTGAGGGCCAACGTCCTGACTTTC
>-|TRBV19|-|TRBJ1-2
CASSIPDYGYTF
TGTGCCAGTAGTATCCCCGACTATGGCTACACCTTC
>-|TRBV11-3|-|TRBJ2-2
CASSAGQSGGGELFF
TGTGCCAGCTCAGCGGGACAGTCGGGGGGCGGGGAGCTGTTTTTT
>-|TRBV5-4|TRBD2|TRBJ2-3
CASSLASGGSDTQYF
TGTGCCAGCAGCTTGGCCAGCGGGGGGTCAGATACGCAGTATTTT
>-|TRBV7-8|-|TRBJ2-5
CASSAKETQYF
TGTGCCAGCAGCGCGAAAGAGACCCAGTACTTC
>-|TRBV25-1|-|TRBJ2-1
CASSPPSSSSYNEQFF
TGTGCCAGCAGTCCACCTAGCTCCAGCTCCTACAATGAGCAGTTCTTC
>-|TRBV28|-|TRBJ1-2
CASSLSGAQQGGYGYTF
TGTGCCAGCAGTTTATCGGGGGCCCAACAAGGGGGCTATGGCTACACCTTC
>-|TRBV11-3|-|TRBJ2-1
CASSSIRGAGNNEQFF
TGTGCCAGCAGCTCAATCCGGGGGGCGGGGAACAATGAGCAGTTCTTC
>-|TRBV5-8|TRBD1|TRBJ2-3
CASSSAGQGLIDTQYF
TGTGCCAGCAGCAGTGCCGGACAGGGGCTGATAGATACGCAGTATTTT
>-|TRBV7-2|-|TRBJ1-2
CASTSIRGTGYGYTF
TGTGCCAGCACCTCAATAAGAGGGACTGGTTATGGCTACACCTTC
>few|TRBV27|-|TRBJ1-1
CASLTYRVGNTEAFF
TGTGCCAGCCTTACTTACAGGGTTGGGAACACTGAAGCTTTCTTT
>-|TRBV29-1|-|TRBJ2-7
CSVEDLAREQYF
TGCAGCGTTGAAGATTTGGCACGCGAGCAGTACTTC
>-|TRBV6-5|TRBD2|TRBJ2-1
CASSRRLAGDNEQFF
TGTGCCAGCAGCCGGAGACTAGCGGGGGACAATGAGCAGTTCTTC
>-|TRBV9|TRBD2|TRBJ2-7
CASSVGTSATYEQYF
TGTGCCAGCAGCGTAGGGACTAGCGCTACCTACGAGCAGTACTTC
>-|TRBV2|-|TRBJ2-6
CASRGGAGANVLTF
TGTGCCAGCAGGGGCGGGGCTGGGGCCAACGTCCTGACTTTC
>-|TRBV19|TRBD1|TRBJ2-5
CASGQGNQETQYF
TGTGCCAGCGGACAGGGAAACCAAGAGACCCAGTACTTC
>-|TRBV7-8|-|TRBJ1-5
CASSLGLHAWHF
TGTGCCAGCAGCTTAGGACTCCATGCTTGGCATTTT
>-|TRBV28|TRBD1|TRBJ2-6
CASRSDRGGGGANVLTF
TGTGCCAGCAGGTCGGACAGGGGCGGAGGCGGGGCCAACGTCCTGACTTTC
>-|TRBV28|-|TRBJ2-4
CASSVLENIQYF
TGTGCCAGCAGTGTCCTCGAAAACATTCAGTACTTC
>once|TRBV5-1|-|TRBJ1-1
CASSSSGFEAFF
TGCGCCAGCAGCTCCTCTGGTTTCGAAGCTTTCTTT
>-|TRBV4-3|-|TRBJ2-5
CASSRAVTTRQETQYF
TGCGCCAGCAGCCGGGCCGTTACTACCCGACAAGAGACCCAGTACTTC
>few|TRBV5-4|TRBD2|TRBJ2-3
CASSFTGTTTDTQYF
TGTGCCAGCAGCTTTACCGGGACTACTACAGATACGCAGTATTTT
>-|TRBV27|TRBD2|TRBJ2-2
CASRIHGTSGNANTGELFF
TGTGCCAGCCGGATACACGGGACTAGCGGTAACGCGAACACCGGGGAGCTGTTTTTT
>-|TRBV5-6|TRBD1|TRBJ2-7
CASSPGTGGAYEQYF
TGTGCCAGCAGCCCGGGGACAGGGGGGGCCTACGAGCAGTACTTC
>few|TRBV7-9|-|TRBJ1-6
CAGQGGSYNSPLHF
TGTGCCGGCCAGGGAGGCTCCTATAATTCACCCCTCCACTTT
>-|TRBV9|TRBD2|TRBJ2-7
CATRAGGLSCCPYEQYF
TGTGCCACCCGAGCGGGGGGCCTCAGTTGTTGCCCCTACGAGCAGTACTTC
>-|TRBV7-2|TRBD2|TRBJ2-1
CASSPTSASADEQFF
TGTGCCAGCAGCCCGACTAGCGCCTCCGCAGATGAGCAGTTCTTC
>once|TRBV28|-|TRBJ2-7
CASSPSRGGYEQYF
TGTGCCAGCAGTCCCAGTAGGGGGGGGTACGAGCAGTACTTC
>once|TRBV5-1|-|TRBJ2-2
CASSLENLQGRKPLGELFF
TGCGCCAGCAGCTTAGAAAATTTACAGGGACGGAAACCATTAGGGGAGCTGTTTTTT
>once|TRBV15|TRBD1|TRBJ2-7
CATSRTTGGYEQYF
TGTGCCACCAGCAGGACGACAGGGGGATACGAGCAGTACTTC
>-|TRBV9|TRBD1|TRBJ2-1
CASSKTGTVYNEQFF
TGTGCCAGCAGCAAAACCGGGACAGTCTACAATGAGCAGTTCTTC
>few|TRBV7-2|TRBD1|TRBJ2-7
CASSPDAGGTEQYF
TGTGCCAGCAGCCCTGACGCAGGGGGAACCGAGCAGTACTTC
>-|TRBV28|-|TRBJ1-4
CASSLVLNEKLFF
TGTGCCAGCAGCTTGGTTCTTAATGAAAAACTGTTTTTT
>-|TRBV27|TRBD1|TRBJ2-3
CASSLVMGQGADTQYF
TGTGCCAGCAGTTTGGTAATGGGACAGGGAGCAGATACGCAGTATTTT
>-|TRBV5-4|-|TRBJ2-3
CASSFSGAGADTQYF
TGTGCCAGCAGCTTCTCAGGGGCGGGGGCAGATACGCAGTATTTT
>once|TRBV11-2|-|TRBJ1-1
CASRGRDTEAFF
TGTGCCAGCAGGGGGAGGGACACTGAAGCTTTCTTT
>-|TRBV21-1|-|TRBJ2-7
CASTRGGWQYEQYF
TGTGCCAGCACCAGGGGAGGGTGGCAGTACGAGCAGTACTTC
>-|TRBV11-2|-|TRBJ2-6
CASSGGQGRSGANVLTF
TGTGCCAGCAGCGGTGGACAAGGACGCTCTGGGGCCAACGTCCTGACTTTC
>-|TRBV5-6|-|TRBJ2-7
CASSLSGLTYEQYF
TGTGCCAGCAGCTTGTCGGGTCTCACCTACGAGCAGTACTTC
>-|TRBV27|-|TRBJ1-2
CASSSPGEVYGYTF
TGTGCCAGCAGTTCCCCGGGGGAGGTCTATGGCTACACCTTC
>few|TRBV5-8|-|TRBJ2-1
CASSLGGNEQFF
TGTGCCAGCAGCTTGGGGGGGAATGAGCAGTTCTTC
>-|TRBV5-6|-|TRBJ1-1
CASSLEAGNFMNTEAFF
TGTGCCAGCAGCTTGGAGGCGGGCAACTTTATGAACACTGAAGCTTTCTTT
>-|TRBV15|-|TRBJ1-2
CATSRDAGSGYTF
TGTGCCACCAGCAGAGATGCAGGTTCTGGCTACACCTTC
>-|TRBV19|-|TRBJ2-7
CASSIEWGGYEQYF
TGTGCCAGTAGTATAGAGTGGGGCGGGTACGAGCAGTACTTC
>-|TRBV30|-|TRBJ1-6
CAWSVSGESPLHF
TGTGCCTGGAGTGTTTCTGGGGAATCACCCCTCCACTTT
>-|TRBV19|-|TRBJ1-5
CASKGIQSNQPQHF
TGTGCCAGTAAGGGGATACAGAGCAATCAGCCCCAGCATTTT
>-|TRBV29-1|-|TRBJ2-7
CSVISGTLYEQYF
TGCAGCGTCATATCAGGGACCCTCTACGAGCAGTACTTC
>-|TRBV5-4|TRBD1|TRBJ1-1
CASSSSRQGNTEAFF
TGTGCCAGCAGCTCGTCGCGACAGGGGAACACTGAAGCTTTCTTT
>once|TRBV5-1|TRBD1|TRBJ1-1
CASSHTGGAVNTEAFF
TGCGCCAGCAGCCATACAGGGGGCGCGGTAAACACTGAAGCTTTCTTT
>-|TRBV11-2|-|TRBJ2-3
CASSVGQNTDTQYF
TGTGCCAGCAGCGTAGGGCAGAACACAGATACGCAGTATTTT
>-|TRBV5-5|-|TRBJ1-2
CASSVGLSGLAGGYTF
TGTGCCAGCAGCGTGGGTCTATCAGGACTAGCCGGTGGCTACACCTTC
>-|TRBV14|-|TRBJ1-1
CASSRTGLGGAEAFF
TGTGCCAGCAGCCGGACGGGGCTCGGCGGGGCTGAAGCTTTCTTT
>-|TRBV6-6|-|TRBJ2-7
CASSTSGPYEQYF
TGTGCCAGCAGTACCTCGGGGCCCTACGAGCAGTACTTC
>-|TRBV5-1|-|TRBJ2-7
CASSMGPLREQYF
TGCGCCAGCAGCATGGGACCTCTGAGGGAGCAGTACTTC
>few|TRBV7-6|TRBD1|TRBJ2-3
CASSRTGGLTPQSTDTQYF
TGTGCCAGCAGCCGCACAGGGGGGCTAACTCCCCAATCCACAGATACGCAGTATTTT